This T cell receptor beta chain originates from a study of shared clonotypes between healthy human individuals (dated by TCRdb to about 2020). General notes on the study: A few men and a couple of women, aged 18 to 49 years, made up the cohort. For each donor, CD4 naive and CD4 memory were each given three plates, CD8 naive was given two plates, and CD8 memory was given one plate. To estimate repertoire size and how much clonotype sharing occurs between individuals, the study deeply sequenced the blood TCR repertoires of roughly 5 healthy adults. Different laboratories and diverse techniques were used to prepare libraries and sequence TCR repertoires, to increase sequencing depth and limit assay-specific biases. Between about 0.9 and 10 billion PBMCs per donor were obtained by leukapheresis. On the study overall, not on this receptor specifically: Based on pairwise subsampling, the degree of clonotype sharing among donors was expected to be affected by sequencing depth. Estimated clonotype richness was generally larger for naive than for memory subsets. The genetic and exposure-history diversity represented was limited by the small number of donors. Rarefaction of sorted-subset datasets indicated incomplete sequencing despite the large sequencing depth. Compared with non-shared clonotypes, the clonotypes found in all four sorted-subset donors had higher generation probabilities. Across four donors, approximately 4.6% of naive CD4, roughly 3.3% of naive CD8, 2.3% of memory CD4, and roughly 0.41% of memory CD8 clonotypes were shared. Only blood was sampled, and tissue TCR repertoires likely differ from those in blood.

Worth noting for this clone: Its specific antigen is unknown. Per-base quality was not reported, and no clone a single base away is much larger than it. This specimen includes other DNA sequences encoding the same CDR3.

Donors were healthy HIV-negative adults with no recently reported acute infections or vaccinations. All donors were Caucasian adults living in Nashville, Tennessee, USA. CD4+ T cells were enriched by magnetic negative selection, after which naive cells were positively selected on CD45RA and the negative fraction was taken as the memory subset. Blood was collected by leukapheresis, and PBMCs were isolated by Ficoll-Histopaque density gradient centrifugation and then cryopreserved in liquid nitrogen vapor phase. Purity and quantity of every magnetically sorted T cell population were checked by analytical flow cytometry. Each sorted fraction had its genomic DNA isolated and then quantified by UV absorbance on a Nanodrop 2000c. Using the deep immunoSEQ assay, TCR CDR3 regions were amplified from genomic DNA by multiplex PCR. Extracted genomic DNA from each cell subset was spread evenly across all wells of several immunoSEQ 96-well plates, with each plate serving as a replicate. Each replicate PCR for sorted subsets received around 200 ng genomic DNA, equal to roughly 33,000 T cell genomes. Purified libraries were quantified with a Qubit 3.0 fluorometer, sized on a Bioanalyzer 2100, and re-quantified with the KAPA Library Quantification kit. Each immunoSEQ 96-well plate was sequenced on its own single-read 150-cycle Illumina NextSeq 550 flow cell. In the paper's pipeline: Because only junctional sequences without quality scores were contained in the immunoSEQ output, filtering matching that applied to full-length reads could not be performed. To assign V/J genes and CDR3, sequences were annotated using PyIR, a Python wrapper for IgBLAST v1.9, with IMGT germline references. Reads were filtered out if the reads had weak V/J assignments (E-value above 1e-6), no CDR3, stop codons, out-of-frame junctions, or ambiguous translated residues. A V3J clonotype was defined by an identical inferred V gene, J gene, and CDR3 amino acid sequence. Percentage overlap between repertoires was computed as shared unique clonotypes divided by the size of the smaller repertoire. RTK rarefaction, the Chao1 estimator, and Recon v2.1 estimates of unobserved clonotypes were used to assess repertoire richness. Generation probabilities for all TCRbeta clonotypes obtained by the gDNA method from a few donors were computed using OLGA. Here the immuneACCESS table is served through TCRdb, limited to in-frame sequences with V and J called. Missing clones are a known gap in these copies; in checked studies unresolved V genes cover under half, and the rest lacks a known reason. That table gives V, J and clone size, and the DNA gave D and trimming. A total of fewer than 850,000 clones appear in this sample, less than 80% of them only once. About 1.8% of the sample is held by the ten biggest clonotypes.

The receptor was isolated from a woman aged 25 to 39 in good health. Sequenced input: memory CD4+ T cells sorted from blood. The label giving this sample's cell subset or site can be read as: CD45RA-negative fraction.

The bases read TGTGCCAGCTCACCGCAGGGGAGGGCTGAAGCTTTCTTT. The translation is CASSPQGRAEAFF. Recombination joined TRBV18 with TRBJ1-1; a tentative D call is TRBD1 (6 bases match). The CDR3 sequence holds 13 residues, the cysteine and phenylalanine included. Kept here is only the CDR3 DNA, which spans 39 bases and is read in frame from base 1. Between the V and J ends, shortened by 3 bases and 6 bases respectively, the junction contains 11 bases. CDR1 is given as KGHSH and CDR2 as LQKENI, both from the germline V gene.